A single sample gave rise to the 24 T cell receptor beta chains below, sequenced in a study of beta chain features in type 1 diabetes. The study, taken as a whole, reports: Within each of all four CD4+ subsets, Type 1 diabetes patients had TCRB CDR3s that were moderately but significantly shorter.

The antigens these receptors bind are not known. Expressed TCRB transcripts were sequenced, since all the RNA that had been isolated was reverse transcribed. Only in-frame clones appear in the TCRdb table, and some are missing; sequencing was by immunoSEQ multiplex PCR. The profile covers 600,000 to 700,000 clones, with around 12% appearing a single time and more than 0.09% taken by the ten largest. Sample: naive CD4+ T cells from blood. These receptor sequences come from a man younger than 40 with type 1 diabetes.

This chain connects TRBV5-1 to TRBJ2-7; the D is unclear. Germline-derived CDR1 and CDR2 are SGHRS and YFSETQ. V lost 0 bases and J 3 bases, leaving 7 bases between the germline ends. The CDR3 length is 13 residues. The CDR3 spells CASSLGQFYEQYF. The CDR3, as DNA: TGCGCCAGCAGCTTGGGGCAGTTCTACGAGCAGTACTTC.

The rearrangement joins TRBV4-3 to TRBJ1-4, with 10 bases identical to TRBD1. Losses at the gene ends were 0 bases for V and 0 bases for J; bases not matched to a gene: 10. The CDR3 extends over 20 amino acids. Per the germline V gene, CDR1 is LGHNA and CDR2 is YSLEER. CDR3 in amino acids: CASSQELRGQGFATNEKLFF. CDR3 bases: TGCGCCAGCAGCCAAGAACTCCGGGGACAGGGGTTTGCAACTAATGAAAAACTGTTTTTT.

V usage is TRBV25-1 and J usage is TRBJ1-1, with TRBD1 identical over 7 bases. The CDR3 is 16 amino acids. Trimming at V came to 1 base and at J to 5 bases, leaving 10 bases not matched to a gene. Germline V gene sequence: CDR1 MGHDK, CDR2 SYGVNS. CDR3 in amino acids: CASSEFGGTARTEAFF. CDR3 DNA sequence: TGTGCCAGCAGTGAATTCGGGGGGACAGCGAGGACTGAAGCTTTCTTT.

This clone occurred a few times. The chain has TRBV5-4 and TRBJ2-7, with 9 bases matching TRBD1. The CDR3 has 14 amino acids. Unmatched junction bases numbered 5, after V lost 3 bases and J lost 4 bases. Germline V lookup: CDR1 SGHNT, CDR2 YYREEE (reference sequence). CDR3 nucleotide sequence: TGTGCCAGCAGCTCACCGGGACAGGGTTACGAGCAGTACTTC. This translates into CASSSPGQGYEQYF.

V is TRBV6-5 and J is TRBJ1-1; 8 bases are shared with TRBD1. This CDR3 has 14 amino acids. Germline values: CDR1 MNHEY, CDR2 SVGAGI. V lost 4 bases and J lost 5; bases outside the gene matches: 6. The CDR3 loop is CASSSQGARTEAFF. CDR3 DNA: TGTGCCAGCAGTTCCCAGGGGGCTCGGACTGAAGCTTTCTTT.

Here the CDR3 DNA reads TGTGCCAGCAGTTACCTGGCCCCCGGGAGAGGTGAAAAACTGTTTTTT. Amino acid sequence: CASSYLAPGRGEKLFF. The chain is built from TRBV6-5 and TRBJ1-4; no reliable D call. Germline CDR1 MNHEY, CDR2 SVGAGI. The V and J ends lost 2 bases and 7 bases respectively, with 17 bases between them. The CDR3 loop spans 16 amino acids.

The CDR3 region has the DNA TGCGCCAGCAGCCAAGATCGGGGGGCTCCACATCAAGAGACCCAGTACTTC. The encoded protein is CASSQDRGAPHQETQYF. The V call is TRBV4-1, the J call TRBJ2-5; D is possibly TRBD2 (7 bases). There are 17 residues in the CDR3. Germline loops: CDR1 MGHRA, CDR2 YSYEKL. V gave up 0 bases and J gave up 2 bases, with 16 bases separating them.

The rearrangement uses TRBV4-3 and TRBJ1-6, with 8 bases lining up with TRBD1. With 1 base clipped from V and 14 bases from J, the junction kept 19 bases outside the gene matches. CDR3 length: 18 residues. The germline gives CDR1 LGHNA, CDR2 YSLEER. This CDR3 reads CASSQGEGTGLSLRTLHF. CDR3 sequence (DNA): TGCGCCAGCAGCCAAGGGGAGGGGACAGGCCTCTCATTACGCACCCTCCACTTT.

This clone was counted between two and nine times. The gene calls are TRBV7-9 and TRBJ2-6; 9 nucleotides match TRBD1. The germline V gene encodes CDR1 SEHNR and CDR2 FQNEAQ (reference sequence). Losses at the gene ends were 1 base for V and 2 bases for J; bases not matched to a gene: 3. The CDR3 runs to 17 residues. This CDR3 reads CASSLDRGLAGANVLTF. CDR3 DNA sequence: TGTGCCAGCAGCTTAGACAGGGGGCTGGCTGGGGCCAACGTCCTGACTTTC.

Only a few counts were recorded for this clone. The chain combines TRBV29-1 with TRBJ2-5; 9 bases match TRBD2. J gave up 5 bases and V 0 bases, and 10 bases lay outside the gene matches. CDR1 is SQVTM, CDR2 ANQGSEA, per germline. This CDR3 has 16 amino acids. CDR3 nucleotides: TGCAGCGTTGAAGAGAACCTAGCGGGGAGGGGTGAGACCCAGTACTTC. Its protein is CSVEENLAGRGETQYF.

This clone was picked up a small number of times. The chain carries TRBV9 and TRBJ2-1; 9 bases align to TRBD1. The J segment lost 3 bases and the V segment lost 4 bases, leaving 5 bases of the junction unmatched. The germline V gene encodes CDR1 SGDLS and CDR2 YYNGEE. There are 15 residues in the CDR3. CDR3 nucleotide sequence: TGTGCCAGCAGCCCGGGACAGGGTAACTACAATGAGCAGTTCTTC. It yields the protein CASSPGQGNYNEQFF.

The chain links TRBV7-2 to TRBJ2-2; D gene unclear. This CDR3 has 14 residues. CDR1 SGHTA and CDR2 FQGNSA come from the germline V gene. The V and J ends lost 4 bases and 1 base respectively, with 7 bases between them. In DNA, the CDR3 is TGTGCCAGCAGCTCCCCAGGGAACACCGGGGAGCTGTTTTTT. Protein: CASSSPGNTGELFF.

This clone has more than one count but fewer than ten. The sample contains more than one DNA sequence encoding this CDR3. The chain carries TRBV29-1 and TRBJ1-1; D might be TRBD1 (5 bases). Germline CDR1 SQVTM, CDR2 ANQGSEA. With 1 base removed from V and 0 bases from J, the gap between germline ends came to 6 bases. The CDR3 is 13 amino acids. The CDR3 sequence is CSVEGQLNTEAFF. The CDR3 bases are TGCAGCGTTGAAGGACAGTTGAACACTGAAGCTTTCTTT. Full variable domain (remainder filled in from reference TRBV29-1 and TRBJ1-1): SAVISQKPSRDICQRGTSLTIQCQVDSQVTMMFWYRQQPGQSLTLIATANQGSEATYESGFVIDKFPISRPNLTFSTLTVSNMSPEDSSIYLCSVEGQLNTEAFFGQGTRLTVV.

The chain carries TRBV30 and TRBJ1-3; D is unclear. The CDR3 length is 15 residues. Per germline, CDR1 GTSNPN and CDR2 SVGIG (reference sequence). Trimming stripped 2 bases from V and 0 bases from J, with 11 bases between. This CDR3 is CAWSRQTSSGNTIYF. CDR3 sequence (DNA): TGTGCCTGGAGTCGACAAACGAGCTCTGGAAACACCATATATTTT.

The V and J genes are TRBV28 and TRBJ2-3; TRBD1 might be the D (5 bases). Germline V gene lookup returns CDR1 MDHEN and CDR2 SYDVKM. The ends were cut back, 4 bases at V and 2 bases at J, with 13 bases in the middle. The CDR3 runs to 15 residues. The CDR3 loop is CASSYPTVYTDTQYF. The CDR3 nucleotides read TGTGCCAGCAGTTACCCGACAGTCTACACAGATACGCAGTATTTT. Based on the CDR3 plus reference TRBV28 and TRBJ2-3, the full variable domain is DVKVTQSSRYLVKRTGEKVFLECVQDMDHENMFWYRQDPGLGLRLIYFSYDVKMKEKGDIPEGYSVSREKKERFSLILESASTNQTSMYLCASSYPTVYTDTQYFGPGTRLTVL.

This clone was observed a handful of times. The chain joins TRBV10-3 to TRBJ1-3; TRBD1 matches at 7 bases. V lost 0 bases, J lost 0 bases, and 5 bases stayed unmatched. The CDR3 totals 17 residues. Germline CDR1 reads ENHRY; CDR2 reads SYGVKD. CDR3 sequence reads: CAISESDRRYSGNTIYF. The CDR3 bases are TGTGCCATCAGTGAGTCGGACAGGCGGTACTCTGGAAACACCATATATTTT.

This clone was recorded a few times. CDR3 amino acids: CASTGQGHRGRQYF. The CDR3 nucleotides read TGTGCCAGCACAGGACAGGGACACCGCGGACGGCAGTACTTC. The genes are TRBV6-1 and TRBJ2-7; 8 bases line up with TRBD1. CDR3 size: 14 residues. V was pared by 7 bases and J by 9 bases, with 14 bases of the junction left unmatched. The germline gives CDR1 MNHNS, CDR2 SASEGT.

There are a few counts of this clone. Other DNA sequences from this sample encode an identical CDR3 as well. The V and J genes are TRBV7-3 and TRBJ1-1; weak D call: TRBD1 (5 bases). The CDR3 spans 13 residues. V lost 4 bases and J lost 2, with 8 bases in between. Germline CDR1 is SGHTA and CDR2 is FQGTGA. The CDR3 loop reads CASSYQGNTEAFF. The CDR3 bases are TGTGCCAGCAGCTACCAGGGAAACACTGAAGCTTTCTTT.

A few counts support this clone. The genes are TRBV28 and TRBJ2-6; no reliable D call. The CDR3 sequence is 17 residues long. CDR1 MDHEN and CDR2 SYDVKM come from the germline V gene. The V end lost 7 bases, the J end lost 0 bases, and 16 bases lay between the germline ends. The CDR3 region is CASTTGLPGSGANVLTF. In DNA, the CDR3 is TGTGCCAGCACCACCGGGTTGCCCGGCTCTGGGGCCAACGTCCTGACTTTC. Together with reference TRBV28 and TRBJ2-6, the CDR3 gives the full variable domain: DVKVTQSSRYLVKRTGEKVFLECVQDMDHENMFWYRQDPGLGLRLIYFSYDVKMKEKGDIPEGYSVSREKKERFSLILESASTNQTSMYLCASTTGLPGSGANVLTFGAGSRLTVL.

The CDR3 DNA reads TGTGCCAGCAGCTTAGGGTCACACAATGAGCAGTTCTTC. Residues: CASSLGSHNEQFF. This rearrangement joins TRBV7-3 to TRBJ2-1; no reliable D call. V was trimmed by 2 bases and J by 5 bases, leaving 7 bases between them. Germline lookup yields CDR1 SGHTA and CDR2 FQGTGA. This CDR3 contains 13 residues.

This clone was seen only a few times. V usage is TRBV10-3 and J usage is TRBJ2-7, with D perhaps assigned TRBD1 or TRBD2 (5 bases each). The CDR3 sequence is 13 residues long. Trimming took off 11 bases at V and 6 bases at J, with 20 bases between the two ends. Looked up from germline, CDR1 is ENHRY and CDR2 is SYGVKD. In DNA, the CDR3 is TGTGCCTCCCGGGACGGAGCAACCCTCGAGCAGTACTTC. It yields the protein CASRDGATLEQYF.

This clone has more than one count but fewer than ten. The genes are TRBV4-2 and TRBJ1-1, with D possibly matching TRBD1 (6 bases). Per the germline V gene, CDR1 is LGHNA and CDR2 is YNFKEQ. Deletions cut 4 bases from V and 4 bases from J, with 7 bases between. CDR3 size: 12 residues. The CDR3: CASSPGVTEAFF. The CDR3 nucleotides read TGTGCCAGCAGCCCAGGGGTCACTGAAGCTTTCTTT.

This clone was seen more than once but under ten times. The gene calls are TRBV30 and TRBJ2-1; D is possibly TRBD1 or TRBD2 (5 bases each). Germline CDR1 reads GTSNPN; CDR2 reads SVGIG (reference sequence). The CDR3 length is 15 residues. Trimming cost V 5 bases and J 0 bases, with 14 bases left between them. The CDR3 loop reads CAWGGTLSSYNEQFF. Written as DNA, the CDR3 is TGTGCCTGGGGGGGAACCCTGAGCTCCTACAATGAGCAGTTCTTC.

The chain links TRBV29-1 to TRBJ2-5, with D perhaps TRBD1 or TRBD2 (6 bases each). Trimming left V 6 bases short and J 5 bases short, with 19 bases between. Germline values: CDR1 SQVTM, CDR2 ANQGSEA. This CDR3 has 14 residues. The DNA for the CDR3 is TGCAGCGTCCCCACCGAGGGGGGCTATGAGACCCAGTACTTC. This encodes CSVPTEGGYETQYF.